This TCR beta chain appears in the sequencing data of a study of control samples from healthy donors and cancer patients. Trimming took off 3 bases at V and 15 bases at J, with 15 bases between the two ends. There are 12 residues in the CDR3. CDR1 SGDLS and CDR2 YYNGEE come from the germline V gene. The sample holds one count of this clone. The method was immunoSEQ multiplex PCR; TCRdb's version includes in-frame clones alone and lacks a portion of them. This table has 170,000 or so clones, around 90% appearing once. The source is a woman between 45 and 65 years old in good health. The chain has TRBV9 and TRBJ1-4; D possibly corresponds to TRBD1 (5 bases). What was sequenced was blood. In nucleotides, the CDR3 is TGTGCCAGCAGCGCCTGGGACGGACCCTTGTTTTTT. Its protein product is CASSAWDGPLFF. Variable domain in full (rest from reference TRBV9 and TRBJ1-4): DSGVTQTPKHLITATGQRVTLRCSPRSGDLSVYWYQQSLDQGLQFLIQYYNGEERAKGNILERFSAQQFPDLHSELNLSSLELGDSALYFCASSAWDGPLFFGSGTQLSVL.